A selection of T cell receptor beta chains follows, all from one sample in a study of Graves' ophthalmopathy and Graves' hyperthyroidism. TCRdb reprocessed the multiplex PCR reads with MiXCR, giving one entry per CDR3 protein. The table lists 400,000 to 450,000 distinct CDR3 sequences, more than 20% of them singletons. Source material: peripheral blood. The receptor source for this set is a woman in her late teens or twenties with stable Graves' hyperthyroidism. CDR3s include the opening cysteine and the closing phenylalanine or tryptophan. A D gene is named only where the DNA matches it firmly. Clone size is given for some rows only: seen once, a few or many times, or a class if the clone is expanded.

D gene | J gene | clone size | V gene | CDR3 protein | CDR3 DNA
TRBD1 | TRBJ2-7 | many | TRBV6-5 | CASSYSGTGGYEQYF | TGTGCCAGCAGTTACTCCGGGACAGGGGGCTACGAGCAGTACTTC
TRBD2 | TRBJ2-5 | few | TRBV15 | CATSGQHLAGETQYF | TGTGCCACCAGCGGCCAGCATCTAGCGGGTGAGACCCAGTACTTC
- | TRBJ2-4 | many | TRBV11-2 | CASSLGQRRGGKNIQYF | TGTGCCAGCAGCTTAGGTCAAAGGAGAGGGGGGAAAAACATTCAGTACTTC
TRBD1 | TRBJ2-5 | many | TRBV6-2/TRBV6-3 | CASTRTGTEETQYF | TGTGCCAGCACCCGAACCGGGACAGAAGAGACCCAGTACTTC
- | TRBJ2-2 | - | TRBV24-1 | CATSGPETPNGELFF | TGTGCCACCAGTGGTCCCGAGACACCAAACGGGGAGCTGTTTTTT
- | TRBJ1-1 | - | TRBV19 | CASSRGHRDTEAFF | TGTGCCAGTAGTAGGGGCCACAGGGACACTGAAGCTTTCTTT
TRBD1 | TRBJ2-7 | - | TRBV7-9 | CASSLGGQGDEQYF | TGTGCCAGCAGCTTAGGGGGACAGGGGGACGAGCAGTACTTC
- | TRBJ1-6 | many | TRBV7-2 | CASSLAAASSYNSPLHF | TGTGCCAGCAGCTTAGCGGCAGCGAGCTCCTATAATTCACCCCTCCACTTT
- | TRBJ1-1 | many | TRBV6-2/TRBV6-3 | CASSWGKNTEAFF | TGTGCCAGCAGTTGGGGCAAGAACACTGAAGCTTTCTTT
- | TRBJ1-4 | many | TRBV7-1 | CASSSQVAVAGEVDEKLFF | TGTGCCAGCAGCTCCCAGGTGGCTGTGGCAGGGGAGGTAGATGAAAAACTGTTTTTT
- | TRBJ2-7 | many | TRBV28 | CASSAGGDLDEQYF | TGTGCCAGCAGCGCGGGCGGAGATCTGGACGAGCAGTACTTC
- | TRBJ2-7 | many | TRBV11-2 | CASSLRYEQYF | TGTGCCAGCAGTTTGCGGTACGAGCAGTACTTC
- | TRBJ2-4 | - | TRBV6-2/TRBV6-3 | CASKTGSKNIQYF | TGTGCCAGCAAAACAGGGTCCAAAAACATTCAGTACTTC
TRBD2 | TRBJ2-4 | many | TRBV6-2/TRBV6-3 | CASSYSRLAGTNLAKNIKYF | TGTGCCAGCAGTTACTCCCGCCTAGCGGGGACAAATTTAGCCAAAAACATTAAGTACTTC
TRBD1 | TRBJ2-2 | few | TRBV30 | CASTTGTANTGELFF | TGTGCCAGTACTACCGGGACAGCCAACACCGGGGAGCTGTTTTTT
- | TRBJ2-5 | many | TRBV12-3/TRBV12-4 | CASSLKSAYQETQYF | TGTGCCAGCAGTTTAAAGTCGGCGTATCAAGAGACCCAGTACTTC
- | TRBJ2-2 | many | TRBV12-3/TRBV12-4 | CASSLVGFGGELFF | TGTGCCAGCAGTTTAGTTGGCTTCGGCGGGGAGCTGTTTTTT